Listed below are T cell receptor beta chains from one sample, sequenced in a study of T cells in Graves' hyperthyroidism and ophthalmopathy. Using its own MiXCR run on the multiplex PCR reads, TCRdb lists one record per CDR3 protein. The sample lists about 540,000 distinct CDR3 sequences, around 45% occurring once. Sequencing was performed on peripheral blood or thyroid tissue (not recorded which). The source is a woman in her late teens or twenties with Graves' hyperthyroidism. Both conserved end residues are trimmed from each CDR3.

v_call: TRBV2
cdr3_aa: ASSLWGPTGELF

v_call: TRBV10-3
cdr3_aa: AISEGEQETQY

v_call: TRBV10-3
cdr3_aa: ASSLPDPHFGNYGYT

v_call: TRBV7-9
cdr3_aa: ASSLAVGEQY

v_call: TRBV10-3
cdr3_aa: ATYSRQGDEAGAETQY

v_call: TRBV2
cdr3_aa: ASSGYYKGNQPQH

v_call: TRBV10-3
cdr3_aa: ATNRDKSQETQY

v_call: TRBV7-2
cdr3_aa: ASSSEPLYEQY

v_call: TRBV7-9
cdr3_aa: ASSTQRAGNYGYT

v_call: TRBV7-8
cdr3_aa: ASSIIGQESYEQY

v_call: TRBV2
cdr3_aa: ASSSRVNNQPQH

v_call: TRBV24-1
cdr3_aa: ATSASGGRYGYT

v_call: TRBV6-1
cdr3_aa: ASNEGAGEAF

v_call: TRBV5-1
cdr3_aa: ASSTLSRDTEAF

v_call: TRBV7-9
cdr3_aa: ASSQDRGEYGYT

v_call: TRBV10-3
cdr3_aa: AISEAGGQGVRNQPQH

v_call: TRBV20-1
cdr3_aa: SARGQSGSSYEQY

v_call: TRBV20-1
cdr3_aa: SARGGNRHNSPLH

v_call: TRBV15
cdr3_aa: ATPKGGYT

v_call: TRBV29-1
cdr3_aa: SVRAGEKLF

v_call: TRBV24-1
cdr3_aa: AICAGQGAEAF

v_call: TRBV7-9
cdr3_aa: ASRAGTASGANVLT

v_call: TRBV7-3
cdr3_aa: ASSSRDRTNTEAF

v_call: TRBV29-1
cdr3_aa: SVEDGGRSGRDYEQY

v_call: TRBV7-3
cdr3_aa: AGSSYPSPVTWGTEAF

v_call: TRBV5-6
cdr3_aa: ASVTSGHVEQY

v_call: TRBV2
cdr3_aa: ASSLSSGLNSPLH

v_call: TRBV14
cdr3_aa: ASSPLGLAGASYEQY

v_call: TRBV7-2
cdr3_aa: ASSLPRQGLYEQY

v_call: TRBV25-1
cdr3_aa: ASCGGVGTNEGGYT

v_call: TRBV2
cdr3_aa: ASSYTGAAGPSGTQY